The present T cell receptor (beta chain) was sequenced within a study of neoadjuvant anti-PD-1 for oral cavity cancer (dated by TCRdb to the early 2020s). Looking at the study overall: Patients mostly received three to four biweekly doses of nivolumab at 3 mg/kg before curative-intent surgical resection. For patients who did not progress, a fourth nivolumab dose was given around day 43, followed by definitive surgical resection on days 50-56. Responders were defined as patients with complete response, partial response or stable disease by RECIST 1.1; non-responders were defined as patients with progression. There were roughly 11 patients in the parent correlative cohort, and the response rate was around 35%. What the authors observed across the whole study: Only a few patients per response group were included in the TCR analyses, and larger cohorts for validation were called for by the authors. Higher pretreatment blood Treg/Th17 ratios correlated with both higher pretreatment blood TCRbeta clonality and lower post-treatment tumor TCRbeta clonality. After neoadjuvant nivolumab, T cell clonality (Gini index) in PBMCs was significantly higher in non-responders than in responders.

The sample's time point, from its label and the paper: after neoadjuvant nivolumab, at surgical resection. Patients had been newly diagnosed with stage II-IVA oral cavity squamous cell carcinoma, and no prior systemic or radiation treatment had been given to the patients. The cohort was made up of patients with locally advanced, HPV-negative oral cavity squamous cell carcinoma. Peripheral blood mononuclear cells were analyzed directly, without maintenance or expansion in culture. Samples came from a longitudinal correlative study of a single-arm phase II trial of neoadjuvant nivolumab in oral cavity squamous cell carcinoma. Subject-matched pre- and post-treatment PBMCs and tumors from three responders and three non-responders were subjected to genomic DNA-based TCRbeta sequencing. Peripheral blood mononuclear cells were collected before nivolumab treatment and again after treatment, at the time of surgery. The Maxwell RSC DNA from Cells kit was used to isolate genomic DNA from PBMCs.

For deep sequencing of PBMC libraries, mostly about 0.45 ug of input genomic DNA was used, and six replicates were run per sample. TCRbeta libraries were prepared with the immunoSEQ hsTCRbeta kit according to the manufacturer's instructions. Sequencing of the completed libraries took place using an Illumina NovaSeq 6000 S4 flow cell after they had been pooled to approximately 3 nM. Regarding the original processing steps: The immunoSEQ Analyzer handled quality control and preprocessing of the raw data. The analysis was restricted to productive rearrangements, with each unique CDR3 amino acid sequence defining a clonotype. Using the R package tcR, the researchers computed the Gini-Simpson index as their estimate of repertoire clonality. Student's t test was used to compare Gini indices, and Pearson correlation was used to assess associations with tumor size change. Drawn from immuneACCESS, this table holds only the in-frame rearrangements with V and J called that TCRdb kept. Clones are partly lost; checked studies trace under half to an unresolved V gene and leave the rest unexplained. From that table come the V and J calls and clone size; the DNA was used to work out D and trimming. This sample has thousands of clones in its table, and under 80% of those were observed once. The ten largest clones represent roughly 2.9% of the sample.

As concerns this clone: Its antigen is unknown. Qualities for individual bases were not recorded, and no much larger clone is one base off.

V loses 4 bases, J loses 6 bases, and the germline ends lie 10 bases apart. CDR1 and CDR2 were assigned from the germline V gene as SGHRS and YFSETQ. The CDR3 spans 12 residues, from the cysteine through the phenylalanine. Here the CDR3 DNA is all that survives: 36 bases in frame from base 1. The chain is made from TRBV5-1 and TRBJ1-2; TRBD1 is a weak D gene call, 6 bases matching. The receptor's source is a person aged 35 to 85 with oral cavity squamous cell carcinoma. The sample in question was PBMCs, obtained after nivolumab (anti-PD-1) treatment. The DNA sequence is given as TGCGCCAGCAGCAGGACAGCTGATGGCTACACCTTC. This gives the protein CASSRTADGYTF.